Each of the 31 T cell receptor beta chains below was sequenced from the same sample in a study of CD8 T cells in Susac syndrome. An amount of RNA that ranged from about 0.45 to 1 ug was reverse transcribed with random hexamers. TCRdb re-called the immunoSEQ multiplex PCR reads with MiXCR, one entry per CDR3 protein. The table includes about 120,000 distinct CDR3 sequences, roughly 95% detected once. Sequencing was carried out using CD4+ T cells from PBMCs. The receptor set was obtained from a human donor with Susac syndrome.

The chain links TRBV28 to TRBJ2-7; TRBD2 might be the D (6 bases). Germline V gene sequence: CDR1 MDHEN, CDR2 SYDVKM. V was trimmed by 7 bases and J by 2 bases, leaving 18 bases between them. This CDR3 contains 15 residues. The chain's CDR3 is CASTPGTPNAYEQYF. The CDR3 coding sequence is TGTGCCAGCACCCCCGGGACTCCCAATGCCTACGAGCAGTACTTC.

This chain uses TRBV30 with TRBJ1-4, with D tentatively TRBD1 (6 bases). The germline gives CDR1 GTSNPN, CDR2 SVGIG (reference sequence). The CDR3 length is 12 residues. V dropped 2 bases and J dropped 7 bases, with 8 bases sitting between them. The DNA for the CDR3 is TGTGCCTGGAGTAGGGGGTTTGAAAAACTGTTTTTT. This translates into CAWSRGFEKLFF.

The chain couples TRBV12-3 or TRBV12-4 to TRBJ1-2; D gene ambiguous. V dropped 2 bases and J dropped 8 bases, with 9 bases sitting between them. The CDR3 extends over 12 amino acids. DNA of the CDR3: TGTGCCAGCAGTTTACAATCGGGAGGCTACACCTTC. Translating gives CASSLQSGGYTF.

The rearrangement joins TRBV5-1 to TRBJ2-3, with D unresolved. V lost 0 bases to trimming and J lost 2 bases, with 7 bases between them. Germline CDR1 and CDR2: SGHRS and YFSETQ. The CDR3 spans 14 residues. The CDR3 region has the DNA TGCGCCAGCAGCTTGGCCTGGACCACAGATACGCAGTATTTT. It specifies CASSLAWTTDTQYF.

V and J are TRBV5-4 and TRBJ1-1; 9 nucleotides align to TRBD1. The germline V gene has CDR1 SGHNT and CDR2 YYREEE (reference sequence). There are 15 residues in the CDR3. Trimming took 4 bases from V and 3 from J; bases not matched to a gene: 7. The CDR3 sequence is CASSNKQGADTEAFF. The CDR3, as DNA: TGTGCCAGCAGCAACAAACAGGGGGCGGACACTGAAGCTTTCTTT.

The chain is built from TRBV29-1 and TRBJ2-5; D may be TRBD1 (6 bases). The CDR3 is made up of 12 amino acids. Trimming removed 6 bases from V and 4 bases from J, with 12 bases in between. CDR1 is SQVTM and CDR2 is ANQGSEA in the germline V gene. CDR3 bases: TGCAGCGTAAACACAGGGTTAGAGACCCAGTACTTC. Translated, it gives CSVNTGLETQYF.

The genes are TRBV15 and TRBJ2-3; 13 bases are shared with TRBD2. V lost 5 bases and J lost 1; bases outside the gene matches: 3. The CDR3 length is 16 residues. Germline V gene data show CDR1 as LNHNV and CDR2 as YYDKDF (reference sequence). In DNA form, the CDR3 reads TGTGCCACCAGCCCAGGACTAGCGGGAGGCACAGATACGCAGTATTTT. This encodes CATSPGLAGGTDTQYF.

This clonotype was picked up one time. The genes are TRBV15 and TRBJ1-2, with D unclear. CDR1 and CDR2 from the germline V gene are LNHNV and YYDKDF (reference sequence). This CDR3 spans 12 amino acids. Trimming shortened V by 7 bases and J by 7 bases, and 13 bases separated the two germline ends. The CDR3 DNA follows: TGTGCCACCACGAAGGGAGGGATTGGCTACACCTTC. Its protein product is CATTKGGIGYTF.

The chain combines TRBV5-1 with TRBJ2-5; tentative D call: TRBD1 (5 bases). Germline assignment: CDR1 SGHRS and CDR2 YFSETQ. V dropped 8 bases and J dropped 2 bases, with 19 bases sitting between them. The CDR3 has 15 amino acids. CDR3 nucleotides: TGCGCCAGTTCCCAGCTTAGTGGACAACAAGAGACCCAGTACTTC. Its translation is CASSQLSGQQETQYF.

This clonotype has only one observation. The chain couples TRBV2 to TRBJ2-3; no reliable D call. This CDR3 contains 12 residues. CDR1 and CDR2 (germline): SNHLY, FYNNEI. V was pared by 6 bases and J by 6 bases, with 10 bases between. In DNA form, the CDR3 reads TGTGCCAGCAGCGCCGACTGGGATACGCAGTATTTT. Amino acid sequence: CASSADWDTQYF.

The sample holds one count of this clonotype. The gene calls are TRBV9 and TRBJ2-4; the D is unclear. This CDR3 contains 14 residues. Trimming removed 3 bases at V and 7 bases at J, with 14 bases between. From germline, CDR1 is SGDLS and CDR2 YYNGEE. The CDR3 sequence: CASSGTGPGNIQYF. The DNA of the CDR3 is TGTGCCAGCAGCGGTACCGGGCCTGGGAACATTCAGTACTTC.

This clonotype was recorded once. The V and J genes are TRBV5-1 and TRBJ2-1; D possibly matches TRBD1 or TRBD2 (5 bases each). V shed 0 bases and J shed 8 bases, with 15 bases lying between them. This CDR3 has 15 residues. The V gene's germline CDR1 is SGHRS and CDR2 YFSETQ. CDR3 sequence: CASSLVGTNLDEQFF. The CDR3 DNA sequence: TGCGCCAGCAGCTTGGTAGGGACCAACCTGGATGAGCAGTTCTTC.

V gene TRBV5-1 combines with J gene TRBJ2-7; the match to TRBD1 covers 9 bases. Germline values: CDR1 SGHRS, CDR2 YFSETQ. Unmatched junction bases numbered 11, after V lost 4 bases and J lost 3 bases. This CDR3 has 16 amino acids. The CDR3 loop is CASSADPGQGRYEQYF. The CDR3 nucleotides are TGCGCCAGCAGCGCAGACCCGGGACAGGGACGCTACGAGCAGTACTTC.

V is TRBV9 and J is TRBJ2-2; the D is unclear. Germline V gives CDR1 SGDLS, CDR2 YYNGEE. The CDR3 sequence is 15 residues long. Trimming cost V 4 bases and J 1 base, with 11 bases left between them. CDR3 bases: TGTGCCAGCAGCATCGGGCACCAGAACACCGGGGAGCTGTTTTTT. It translates to CASSIGHQNTGELFF. Based on the CDR3 plus reference TRBV9 and TRBJ2-2, the full variable domain is DSGVTQTPKHLITATGQRVTLRCSPRSGDLSVYWYQQSLDQGLQFLIQYYNGEERAKGNILERFSAQQFPDLHSELNLSSLELGDSALYFCASSIGHQNTGELFFGEGSRLTVL.

The chain is built from TRBV6-4 and TRBJ2-1, with 9 bases identical to TRBD1. The CDR3 extends over 14 amino acids. In germline, CDR1 is MRHNA, CDR2 SNTAGT. V dropped 5 bases and J dropped 10; count of bases not matched to a gene: 9. The CDR3 sequence is CASSRTGTGLEQFF. The DNA for the CDR3 is TGTGCCAGCAGTAGAACCGGGACAGGGCTCGAGCAGTTCTTC.

The chain links TRBV7-8 to TRBJ1-1, with a possible D match to TRBD1 (6 bases). The CDR3 spans 14 residues. Germline V gene sequence: CDR1 SGHVS, CDR2 FQNEAQ. V lost 5 bases and J 2 bases, leaving 12 bases between the germline ends. For the CDR3, the DNA is TGTGCCAGCAGCAGATCCAGGGGCAACACTGAAGCTTTCTTT. This gives the protein CASSRSRGNTEAFF.

The chain uses TRBV3-1 and TRBJ1-5, with a weak D call TRBD1 (5 bases). The CDR3 is 15 amino acids. V lost 1 base to trimming and J lost 3 bases, with 10 bases between them. The germline gives CDR1 LGHDT, CDR2 YNNKEL (reference sequence). The DNA of the CDR3 is TGTGCCAGCAGCCAAGGGGACGGATCCAATCAGCCCCAGCATTTT. The encoded protein is CASSQGDGSNQPQHF.

The CDR3 bases are TGTGCCAGCAGCTTAGCGCAAGGTAGCGGGAGCTTTTACAATGAGCAGTTCTTC. Amino acid sequence: CASSLAQGSGSFYNEQFF. The chain combines TRBV11-1 with TRBJ2-1, with TRBD2 matching over 9 bases. Germline CDR1 and CDR2: SGHAT and FQDESV (reference sequence). The CDR3 covers 18 residues. V was pared by 0 bases and J by 4 bases, with 10 bases of the junction left unmatched. Full variable domain (rest looked up from reference TRBV11-1 and TRBJ2-1): EAEVAQSPRYKITEKSQAVAFWCDPISGHATLYWYRQILGQGPELLVQFQDESVVDDSQLPKDRFSAERLKGVDSTLKIQPAELGDSAMYLCASSLAQGSGSFYNEQFFGPGTRLTVL.

The rearrangement links TRBV12-3 or TRBV12-4 to TRBJ2-5; a possible D gene is TRBD2 (6 bases). The CDR3 sequence is 14 residues long. The ends were cut back, 7 bases at V and 5 bases at J, with 17 bases in the middle. The CDR3 DNA sequence: TGTGCCAGCACCATGCCTGGGACTGGGGAGACCCAGTACTTC. Residues: CASTMPGTGETQYF.

The gene calls are TRBV20-1 and TRBJ2-5; TRBD1 matches 12 bases. The CDR3 extends over 15 amino acids. The germline CDR1 and CDR2 sequences are DFQATT and SNEGSKA (reference sequence). V dropped 6 bases and J dropped 5; count of bases not matched to a gene: 10. Written as DNA, the CDR3 is TGCAGTGCGTCCGCCGGGACAGGGGGCAGCGAGACCCAGTACTTC. It translates to CSASAGTGGSETQYF.

This rearrangement joins TRBV18 to TRBJ1-2, with D unresolved. CDR1 KGHSH and CDR2 LQKENI come from the germline V gene. Trimming left V 3 bases short and J 4 bases short, with 9 bases between. The CDR3 spans 13 residues. The CDR3 nucleotides read TGTGCCAGCTCACCCGACCGACGCTATGGCTACACCTTC. The encoded protein is CASSPDRRYGYTF.

This rearrangement joins TRBV7-9 to TRBJ2-7; D remains ambiguous. Germline CDR1 SEHNR, CDR2 FQNEAQ (reference sequence). V dropped 4 bases and J dropped 3 bases, with 4 bases sitting between them. This CDR3 has 11 residues. The CDR3 sequence: CASSSHYEQYF. Written as DNA, the CDR3 is TGTGCCAGCAGCTCCCACTACGAGCAGTACTTC.

The CDR3 coding sequence is TGTGCCTGGAGTGTTTGGACCCCGGGCGCGCGTGAGCAGTTCTTC. Residues: CAWSVWTPGAREQFF. The chain recombines TRBV30 with TRBJ2-1, with D hard to call. The germline V and J ends were trimmed by 0 bases and 9 bases, with 18 bases remaining between them. CDR1 is GTSNPN, CDR2 SVGIG, per germline (reference sequence). The CDR3 is made up of 15 amino acids. Variable domain in full (rest from reference TRBV30 and TRBJ2-1): SQTIHQWPATLVQPVGSPLSLECTVEGTSNPNLYWYRQAAGRGLQLLFYSVGIGQISSEVPQNLSASRPQDRQFILSSKKLLLSDSGFYLCAWSVWTPGAREQFFGPGTRLTVL.

The chain uses TRBV27 and TRBJ1-1; D not resolved. There are 13 residues in the CDR3. The V end lost 6 bases, the J end lost 1 base, and 9 bases lay between the germline ends. Germline V gene sequence: CDR1 MNHEY, CDR2 SMNVEV (reference sequence). The CDR3 DNA sequence: TGTGCCAGCAGCGGGCACCAGAACACTGAAGCTTTCTTT. Its protein is CASSGHQNTEAFF.

The genes are TRBV29-1 and TRBJ2-1; 8 bases match TRBD2. Germline trimming cut 4 bases from V and 10 bases from J; bases unmatched to any gene: 12. This CDR3 spans 14 amino acids. Germline V gene lookup returns CDR1 SQVTM and CDR2 ANQGSEA. The CDR3 DNA is TGCAGCGTTGTCCCTAACGGGAGGGCCAGGGAGCAGTTCTTC. Encoded protein: CSVVPNGRAREQFF.

The chain joins TRBV2 to TRBJ2-1; TRBD2 agrees at 12 bases. Losses at the gene ends were 4 bases for V and 4 bases for J; bases not matched to a gene: 5. CDR1 and CDR2 (germline): SNHLY, FYNNEI. CDR3 size: 16 residues. For the CDR3, the DNA is TGTGCCAGCAGTGTTTCTAGCGGGAGGGATTACAATGAGCAGTTCTTC. This encodes CASSVSSGRDYNEQFF.

The chain joins TRBV4-3 to TRBJ1-5; D not certain. This CDR3 is built from 17 residues. V shed 0 bases and J shed 2 bases, with 14 bases lying between them. The germline V gene has CDR1 LGHNA and CDR2 YSLEER. CDR3 in amino acids: CASSQDSGGRGNQPQHF. CDR3 in DNA: TGCGCCAGCAGCCAAGATAGTGGAGGGAGAGGCAATCAGCCCCAGCATTTT.

The V gene is TRBV5-4, the J gene TRBJ2-7, with 8 bases lining up with TRBD2. V lost 6 bases and J lost 6; bases outside the gene matches: 11. The CDR3 runs 14 residues. Germline V gene sequence: CDR1 SGHNT, CDR2 YYREEE (reference sequence). CDR3 region: CASTGGAGPSEQYF. In DNA, the CDR3 is TGTGCCAGCACCGGGGGGGCGGGACCCAGCGAGCAGTACTTC. Supplemented by reference TRBV5-4 and TRBJ2-7, the full variable domain reads ETGVTQSPTHLIKTRGQQVTLRCSSQSGHNTVSWYQQALGQGPQFIFQYYREEENGRGNFPPRFSGLQFPNYSSELNVNALELDDSALYLCASTGGAGPSEQYFGPGTRLTVT.

The chain carries TRBV7-8 and TRBJ2-1; D assignment may be TRBD1 or TRBD2 (5 bases each). Germline V lookup: CDR1 SGHVS, CDR2 FQNEAQ. This CDR3 is built from 18 residues. The V end lost 6 bases, the J end lost 4 bases, and 25 bases lay between the germline ends. The CDR3 here is CASSGAAVPGTSYNEQFF. The CDR3, as DNA: TGTGCCAGCAGTGGTGCAGCAGTTCCCGGGACCTCATACAATGAGCAGTTCTTC.

V is TRBV3-1 and J is TRBJ2-1; 16 positions match TRBD2. The germline CDR1 and CDR2 sequences are LGHDT and YNNKEL (reference sequence). V trimming: 8 bases; J trimming: 1 base; junction bases outside the gene matches: 2. The CDR3 length is 16 residues. CDR3 nucleotides: TGTGCCAGCGGGACTAGCGGGAGGGCATCCTACAATGAGCAGTTCTTC. It codes for CASGTSGRASYNEQFF.

V and J are TRBV5-4 and TRBJ1-1, with a weak D call TRBD1 (5 bases). This CDR3 has 15 amino acids. V lost 4 bases and J lost 5, with 18 bases in between. CDR1 is SGHNT, CDR2 YYREEE, per germline (reference sequence). The CDR3: CASSPGSGGGTEAFF. CDR3 DNA sequence: TGTGCCAGCAGCCCCGGTTCTGGCGGGGGAACTGAAGCTTTCTTT.